The rows below give T cell receptor beta chains drawn from one sample of a study of identical twins. TCRdb used MiXCR to reprocess the 5' RACE reads, holding one entry per CDR3 protein. The data show 400,000 to 500,000 distinct CDR3 sequences, around 20% seen once. Input material: naive T cells sorted from blood. These receptors originate from a man aged 50-60 years in good health. CDR3s include the opening cysteine and the closing phenylalanine or tryptophan. A D gene is named only where the DNA matches it firmly. Size tells how often a clone was seen (once, few, many) or the class of an expanded clone, and some rows leave it out.

v_gene	abundance	d_gene	j_gene	CDR3aa	CDR3nt
TRBV6-5	NA	NA	TRBJ2-5	CASSYDRRLGETQYF	TGTGCCAGCAGTTACGATCGGCGTCTGGGCGAGACCCAGTACTTC
TRBV10-3	many	TRBD1	TRBJ2-5	CAIRGTGEETQYF	TGTGCCATCAGAGGGACAGGGGAAGAGACCCAGTACTTC
TRBV20-1	NA	NA	TRBJ2-3	CSARLASADTQYF	TGCAGTGCTAGACTAGCGAGCGCAGATACGCAGTATTTT
TRBV3-1	NA	NA	TRBJ1-1	CASSQARDTTTEAFF	TGTGCCAGCAGCCAAGCCCGGGACACGACCACTGAAGCTTTCTTT
TRBV5-6	NA	NA	TRBJ2-7	CASSLDRRGFTYEQYF	TGTGCCAGCAGCTTGGATCGTCGCGGTTTCACCTACGAGCAGTACTTC
TRBV5-1	NA	NA	TRBJ2-5	CASNPGVQETQYF	TGCGCCAGCAACCCTGGGGTGCAAGAGACCCAGTACTTC
TRBV2	NA	TRBD1	TRBJ2-7	CASNAGTGLYEQYF	TGTGCCAGCAATGCCGGGACAGGCCTCTACGAGCAGTACTTC
TRBV30	NA	TRBD2	TRBJ2-3	CAWSWTSGHTDTQYF	TGTGCCTGGAGTTGGACTAGCGGACACACAGATACGCAGTATTTT
TRBV6-1	many	NA	TRBJ2-3	CASSEAGSSLVGGYRNTQYF	TGTGCCAGCAGTGAAGCCGGGTCTTCTCTTGTGGGGGGCTATCGGAATACGCAGTATTTT
TRBV25-1	NA	NA	TRBJ2-1	CASSESLWDGSYNEQFF	TGTGCCAGCAGTGAATCTCTGTGGGACGGTTCCTACAATGAGCAGTTCTTC
TRBV20-1	many	NA	TRBJ2-4	CSARQTLAKNIQYF	TGCAGTGCTAGACAGACCCTAGCCAAAAACATTCAGTACTTC